These 3 T cell receptor beta chains came from one sample sequenced in a study of T cells after somatic rescue of genetic block. The data were produced by immunoSEQ multiplex PCR, yet TCRdb's version contains in-frame clones alone and is incomplete. The sample holds fewer than 150,000 clones, 85% to 95% seen once. Sequenced material: peripheral blood mononuclear cells (PBMCs). The receptor set was obtained from a woman aged 18-35 years.

The chain employs TRBV19 and TRBJ1-2; TRBD1 is a possible D gene (5 bases). Deletions cut 5 bases from V and 2 bases from J, with 12 bases between. Germline V CDR1 and CDR2: LNHDA, SQIVND (reference sequence). The CDR3 length is 14 residues. The CDR3 reads CASSGGTPNYGYTF. The CDR3 DNA sequence: TGTGCCAGTAGTGGGGGAACACCCAACTATGGCTACACCTTC. The full variable domain, its missing parts supplied by reference TRBV19 and TRBJ1-2, is DGGITQSPKYLFRKEGQNVTLSCEQNLNHDAMYWYRQDPGQGLRLIYYSQIVNDFQKGDIAEGYSVSREKKESFPLTVTSAQKNPTAFYLCASSGGTPNYGYTFGSGTRLTVV.

The CDR3 bases are TGTGCCACCAGCAGAGCTGGGAGGTCGGTAACCTTC. Translating gives CATSRAGRSVTF. The rearrangement uses TRBV15 and TRBJ1-2; D uncertain. The ends were cut back, 1 base at V and 14 bases at J, with 14 bases in the middle. Germline V gives CDR1 LNHNV, CDR2 YYDKDF (reference sequence). The CDR3 covers 12 residues.

The chain employs TRBV2 and TRBJ2-7; no clear D. The CDR3 has 11 amino acids. CDR1 and CDR2 from the germline V gene are SNHLY and FYNNEI. The V end was cut by 7 bases, the J end by 5 bases, with 9 bases between. This chain's CDR3 is CASTSFHEQYF. CDR3 coding DNA: TGTGCCAGCACCTCTTTCCACGAGCAGTACTTC.